This paragraph covers one T cell receptor beta chain sequence. Its matching antigen is unknown. Looked up from germline, CDR1 is LGHNA and CDR2 is YNFKEQ. CDR3 size: 18 residues. V gave up 1 base and J gave up 2 bases, with 17 bases separating them. This entry is derived from a study of beta chain features in type 1 diabetes. CD4+ naive, central memory, regulatory and stem cell-like memory cells were sorted via CD45RO/CCR7/CD25/CD127/CD95/CD27. Overall study results and limits: More deletions and fewer insertions at VDJ junctions were found in patients with type 1 diabetes. The study found moderately but significantly shorter TCRB CDR3s in all four CD4+ subsets of Type 1 diabetes patients.

Expressed TCRB transcripts were sequenced because the isolated RNA had all been reverse transcribed beforehand. Using immunoSEQ multiplex PCR, the repertoire was profiled, and TCRdb retains in-frame clones only, with some absent. Of 120,000 to 150,000 clones listed, 40% to 55% are singletons. Specimen: Tregs from blood. The TCR originated in a man aged 18 to 29 in good health. This chain joins TRBV4-2 and TRBJ1-4; possibly TRBD1 for D (5 bases). DNA for the CDR3: TGTGCCAGCAGCCAAGTATGGGGCGGACGTGGGACTAATGAAAAACTGTTTTTT. It codes for CASSQVWGGRGTNEKLFF.